This T cell receptor (beta chain) was identified during a study of cytomegalovirus exposure and HLA in healthy donors. General observations from the study: In a later analysis, specific HLA alleles were associated with 15,000 or so TCR beta sequences at a 0.05 false discovery rate.

The PCR contained 60 Vbeta and 13 Jbeta primers. Produced via immunoSEQ multiplex PCR; TCRdb's table is partial and in-frame only. The sample's table shows 100,000 to 150,000 clones. The CDR3 runs to 15 residues. Germline V lookup: CDR1 SGHNT, CDR2 YYREEE (reference sequence). V gave up 5 bases and J gave up 2 bases, with 13 bases separating them. As for this clone: What it binds is unknown.

This clonotype was obtained from a young man in good health and CMV-seronegative. Sequencing used PBMCs. V usage is TRBV5-4 and J usage is TRBJ2-2; D is possibly TRBD1 (6 bases). CDR3 residues: CASRIRGANTGELFF. The CDR3 nucleotides read TGTGCCAGCAGGATCAGGGGCGCCAACACCGGGGAGCTGTTTTTT.